These 8 T cell receptor beta chains were sequenced from one sample in a study of radiotherapy plus CTLA-4 blockade in lung cancer. Assay used: immunoSEQ multiplex PCR; TCRdb lists only in-frame clones, some missing. This sample carries about 48,000 clones, more than 75% of them seen once, and the ten largest clones take approximately 3.6%. Specimen: peripheral blood, collected from a patient treated with radiotherapy plus ipilimumab. The receptor source for this set is a human donor with non-small cell lung cancer who had stable disease on radiotherapy plus ipilimumab.

This clone was picked up one time. The chain links TRBV6-1 to TRBJ1-2; D gene ambiguous. V was clipped by 2 bases and J by 7 bases, with 14 bases between them. Germline V gene data show CDR1 as MNHNS and CDR2 as SASEGT. The CDR3 consists of 14 residues. The CDR3 sequence: CASSEYDREGGYTF. CDR3 nucleotide sequence: TGTGCCAGCAGTGAATATGATCGGGAGGGTGGCTACACCTTC.

Worth noting for this clone: The sample contains more than one DNA sequence encoding this CDR3. The chain joins TRBV30 to TRBJ2-3, with TRBD1 matching 7 bases. In germline, CDR1 is GTSNPN, CDR2 SVGIG (reference sequence). J was trimmed by 0 bases and V by 1 base; bases with no gene match: 7. The CDR3 runs 16 residues. The CDR3 reads CAWSDPRGLSTDTQYF. The CDR3 DNA is TGTGCCTGGAGTGACCCGAGGGGGCTTAGCACAGATACGCAGTATTTT. Combining the CDR3 with reference TRBV30 and TRBJ2-3 gives the whole variable domain SQTIHQWPATLVQPVGSPLSLECTVEGTSNPNLYWYRQAAGRGLQLLFYSVGIGQISSEVPQNLSASRPQDRQFILSSKKLLLSDSGFYLCAWSDPRGLSTDTQYFGPGTRLTVL.

The chain combines TRBV28 with TRBJ1-1; D possibly corresponds to TRBD1 (5 bases). The CDR3 runs 15 residues. In germline, CDR1 is MDHEN, CDR2 SYDVKM. Trimming shortened V by 6 bases and J by 1 base, and 15 bases separated the two germline ends. CDR3 sequence reads: CASRTSGLPNTEAFF. The CDR3, as DNA: TGTGCCAGCAGAACCTCGGGACTCCCGAACACTGAAGCTTTCTTT.

This sequence joins TRBV10-3 and TRBJ2-7, with TRBD1 matching 8 bases. V shed 2 bases and J 6 bases; nucleotides not matched to a gene: 9. CDR1 and CDR2 from the germline V gene are ENHRY and SYGVKD. This CDR3 has 15 amino acids. Written as DNA, the CDR3 is TGTGCCATCAGTGAGCCCCCCGGGACAGGAGCCGAGCAGTACTTC. This sequence encodes CAISEPPGTGAEQYF.

This clone was counted a single time. This chain's CDR3 is CASSLTWGSGAGYTF. The CDR3 coding sequence is TGCGCCAGCAGCCTGACATGGGGTAGCGGCGCTGGCTACACCTTC. The chain employs TRBV5-1 and TRBJ1-2; D unresolved. Germline CDR1 SGHRS, CDR2 YFSETQ. The CDR3 is 15 residues long. V gave up 4 bases and J gave up 7 bases, with 20 bases separating them.

V gene TRBV19 combines with J gene TRBJ1-4; D unclear. This CDR3 comprises 13 residues. V was clipped by 3 bases and J by 6 bases, with 8 bases between them. Germline CDR1 and CDR2: LNHDA and SQIVND (reference sequence). The CDR3 here is CASSIGGYEKLFF. CDR3 DNA: TGTGCCAGTAGTATCGGCGGTTATGAAAAACTGTTTTTT.

The CDR3 region has the DNA TGTGCCAGCAGCAACCGTGGGGGGGCAGATACGCAGTATTTT. It is translated as CASSNRGGADTQYF. The chain recombines TRBV7-9 with TRBJ2-3; 7 bases match TRBD2. Trimming at V came to 5 bases and at J to 4 bases, leaving 6 bases not matched to a gene. Germline V lookup: CDR1 SEHNR, CDR2 FQNEAQ (reference sequence). The CDR3 spans 14 residues.

The rearrangement uses TRBV27 and TRBJ2-5, with 8 bases that match TRBD1. The DNA end is a closer match to TRBJ2-7, so the J assignment may be wrong. The germline CDR1 and CDR2 sequences are MNHEY and SMNVEV (reference sequence). The CDR3 extends over 14 amino acids. The CDR3 region has the DNA TGTGCCAGCAGCCGGGACAGGACCTCCTACGAGCAGTACTTC. Translated, it gives CASSRDRTSYEQYF.